In this sample, the clone carrying this TCR beta chain turned up many times. What it binds is not known. These data originate in a study of identical twins. Study-level results: With monozygotic twins, out-of-frame TCR alpha sharing exceeded what models estimated. Alpha sequences that were out-of-frame and twin-shared showed an excess of low generation probability.

This CDR3 has 11 amino acids. V lost 0 bases and J 4 bases, leaving 3 bases between the germline ends. Germline V CDR1 and CDR2: DFQATT, SNEGSKA (reference sequence). TCRdb analysed the 5' RACE reads with MiXCR anew, one entry per CDR3 protein. Seen here are roughly 250,000 distinct CDR3 sequences, about 7.3% observed once, and the top ten hold under 4%. The same sample was also studied in work on yellow fever vaccine responses in identical twins.

Sequencing was performed on memory (CD45RO+) T cells sorted from blood. The gene calls are TRBV20-1 and TRBJ1-2; no clear D. This sequence originates from a woman aged 18-29 years in good health. The DNA of the CDR3 is TGCAGTGCTAGAGAGGGCTATGGCTACACCTTC. Translating it yields CSAREGYGYTF.